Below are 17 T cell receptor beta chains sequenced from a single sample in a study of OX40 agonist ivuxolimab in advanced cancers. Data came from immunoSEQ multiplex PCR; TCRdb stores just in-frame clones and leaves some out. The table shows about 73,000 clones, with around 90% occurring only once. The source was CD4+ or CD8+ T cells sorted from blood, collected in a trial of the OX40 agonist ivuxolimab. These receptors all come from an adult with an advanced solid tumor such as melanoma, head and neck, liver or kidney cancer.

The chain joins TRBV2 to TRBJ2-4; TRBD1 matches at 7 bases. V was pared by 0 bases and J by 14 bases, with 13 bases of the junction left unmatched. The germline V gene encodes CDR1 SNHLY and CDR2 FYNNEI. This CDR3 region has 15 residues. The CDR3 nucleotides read TGTGCCAGCAGTGAAGCCTCGAGACAGGGCCCAAATAAGTACTTC. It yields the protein CASSEASRQGPNKYF.

CDR3 in DNA: TGTGCCACCAGAAGGGACAGGGTATTTGACGAGCAGTACTTC. Its protein is CATRRDRVFDEQYF. The rearrangement joins TRBV15 to TRBJ2-7, with 9 bases fitting TRBD1. J was trimmed by 5 bases and V by 6 bases; bases with no gene match: 8. The CDR3 totals 14 residues. Germline assignment: CDR1 LNHNV and CDR2 YYDKDF (reference sequence).

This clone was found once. The CDR3 reads CASSYTRQALNTIYF. CDR3 coding DNA: TGTGCCAGCAGTTACACCCGACAGGCTCTAAACACCATATATTTT. The chain employs TRBV6-5 and TRBJ1-3, with D possibly matching TRBD1 (6 bases). This CDR3 comprises 15 residues. Trimming took off 2 bases at V and 6 bases at J, with 14 bases between the two ends. Germline CDR1 and CDR2: MNHEY and SVGAGI.

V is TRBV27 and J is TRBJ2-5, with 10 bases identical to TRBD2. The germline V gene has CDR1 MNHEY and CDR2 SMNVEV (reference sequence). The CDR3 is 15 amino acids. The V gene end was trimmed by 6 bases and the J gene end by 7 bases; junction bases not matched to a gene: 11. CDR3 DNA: TGTGCCAGCAGAGGACTAGCGGATCATCTAGGGACCCAGTACTTC. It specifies CASRGLADHLGTQYF.

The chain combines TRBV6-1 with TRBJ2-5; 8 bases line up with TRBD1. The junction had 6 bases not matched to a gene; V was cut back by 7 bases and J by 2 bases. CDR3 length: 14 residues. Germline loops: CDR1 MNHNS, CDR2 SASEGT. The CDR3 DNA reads TGTGCCAGCAAGTTGAACAGGGGGCAAGAGACCCAGTACTTC. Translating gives CASKLNRGQETQYF.

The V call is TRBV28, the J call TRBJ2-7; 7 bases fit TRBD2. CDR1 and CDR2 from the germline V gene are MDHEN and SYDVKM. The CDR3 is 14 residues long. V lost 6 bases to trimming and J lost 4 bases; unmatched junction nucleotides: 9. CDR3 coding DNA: TGTGCCAGCAGCTCTAGGGGAGGGTGGTACGAGCAGTACTTC. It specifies CASSSRGGWYEQYF.

This CDR3 is CASSGGGRIEQFF. CDR3 coding DNA: TGTGCCAGCAGCGGAGGGGGGCGGATTGAGCAGTTCTTC. V gene TRBV9 combines with J gene TRBJ2-1; D assignment may be TRBD1 or TRBD2 (6 bases each). This CDR3 has 13 residues. Germline V gene lookup returns CDR1 SGDLS and CDR2 YYNGEE. V was pared by 3 bases and J by 9 bases, with 13 bases between.

In nucleotides, the CDR3 is TGTGCCAGCAGCACCTCAGGGAGCTCCTACGAGCAGTACTTC. This translates into CASSTSGSSYEQYF. The V and J genes are TRBV7-2 and TRBJ2-7; the D call may be TRBD1 or TRBD2 (5 bases each). The V gene lost 5 bases and the J gene lost 0 bases, with 11 bases spanning the gap. CDR1 is SGHTA, CDR2 FQGNSA, per germline. The CDR3 has 14 amino acids.

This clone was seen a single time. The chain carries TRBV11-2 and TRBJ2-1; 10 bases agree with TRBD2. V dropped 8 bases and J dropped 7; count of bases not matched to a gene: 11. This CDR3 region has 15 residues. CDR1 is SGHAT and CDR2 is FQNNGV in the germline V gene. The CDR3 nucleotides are TGTGCCAGCTACAAGCGGGAGGGCGTAAAGAATGAGCAGTTCTTC. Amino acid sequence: CASYKREGVKNEQFF. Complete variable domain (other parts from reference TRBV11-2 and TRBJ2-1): EAGVAQSPRYKIIEKRQSVAFWCNPISGHATLYWYQQILGQGPKLLIQFQNNGVVDDSQLPKDRFSAERLKGVDSTLKIQPAKLEDSAVYLCASYKREGVKNEQFFGPGTRLTVL.

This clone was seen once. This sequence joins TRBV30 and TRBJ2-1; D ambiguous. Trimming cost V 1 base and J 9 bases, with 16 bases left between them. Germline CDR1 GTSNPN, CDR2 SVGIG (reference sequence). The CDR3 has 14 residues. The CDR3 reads CAWSGVVGRGEQFF. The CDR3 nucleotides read TGTGCCTGGAGTGGGGTTGTGGGCCGAGGTGAGCAGTTCTTC.

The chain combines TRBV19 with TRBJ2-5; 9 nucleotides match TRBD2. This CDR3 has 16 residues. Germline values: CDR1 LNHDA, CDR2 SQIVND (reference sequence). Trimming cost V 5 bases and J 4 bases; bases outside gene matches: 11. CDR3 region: CASSPFGGRARETQYF. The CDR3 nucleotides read TGTGCCAGTAGTCCCTTTGGCGGGAGGGCCCGAGAGACCCAGTACTTC.

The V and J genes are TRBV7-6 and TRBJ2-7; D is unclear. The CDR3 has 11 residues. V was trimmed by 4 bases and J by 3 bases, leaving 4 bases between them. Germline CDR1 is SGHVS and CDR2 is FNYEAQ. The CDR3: CASSSVYEQYF. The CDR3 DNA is TGTGCCAGCAGCTCCGTCTACGAGCAGTACTTC.

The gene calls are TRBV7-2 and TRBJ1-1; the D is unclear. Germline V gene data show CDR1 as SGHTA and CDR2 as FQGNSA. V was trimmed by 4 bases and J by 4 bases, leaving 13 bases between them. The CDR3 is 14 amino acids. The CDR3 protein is CASSSTLVGTEAFF. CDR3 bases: TGTGCCAGCAGCTCAACTCTGGTGGGCACTGAAGCTTTCTTT.

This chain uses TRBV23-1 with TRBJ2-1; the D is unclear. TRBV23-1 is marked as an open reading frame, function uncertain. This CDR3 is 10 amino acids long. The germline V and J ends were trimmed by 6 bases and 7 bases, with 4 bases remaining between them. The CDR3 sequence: CASRGNEQFF. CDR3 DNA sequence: TGCGCCAGCAGGGGGAATGAGCAGTTCTTC.

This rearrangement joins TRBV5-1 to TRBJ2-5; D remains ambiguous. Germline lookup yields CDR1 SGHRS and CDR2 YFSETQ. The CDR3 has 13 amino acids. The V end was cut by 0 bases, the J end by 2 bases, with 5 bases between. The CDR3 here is CASSLGDQETQYF. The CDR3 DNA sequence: TGCGCCAGCAGCTTGGGGGATCAAGAGACCCAGTACTTC. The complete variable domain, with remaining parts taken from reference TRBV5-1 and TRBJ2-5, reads KAGVTQTPRYLIKTRGQQVTLSCSPISGHRSVSWYQQTPGQGLQFLFEYFSETQRNKGNFPGRFSGRQFSNSRSEMNVSTLELGDSALYLCASSLGDQETQYFGPGTRLLVL.

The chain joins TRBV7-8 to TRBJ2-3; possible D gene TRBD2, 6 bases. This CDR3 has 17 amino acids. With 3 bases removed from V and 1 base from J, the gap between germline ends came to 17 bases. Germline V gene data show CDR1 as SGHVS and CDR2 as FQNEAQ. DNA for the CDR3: TGTGCCAGCAGCTTCCACGTGGGGGGACCAGGCACAGATACGCAGTATTTT. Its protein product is CASSFHVGGPGTDTQYF.

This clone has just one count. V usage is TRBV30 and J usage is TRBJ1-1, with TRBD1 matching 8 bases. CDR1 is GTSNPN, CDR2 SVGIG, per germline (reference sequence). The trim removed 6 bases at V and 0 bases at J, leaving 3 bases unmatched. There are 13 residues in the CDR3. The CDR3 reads CACSDRVNTEAFF. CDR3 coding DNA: TGTGCCTGCTCGGACAGGGTGAACACTGAAGCTTTCTTT. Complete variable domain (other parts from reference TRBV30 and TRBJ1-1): SQTIHQWPATLVQPVGSPLSLECTVEGTSNPNLYWYRQAAGRGLQLLFYSVGIGQISSEVPQNLSASRPQDRQFILSSKKLLLSDSGFYLCACSDRVNTEAFFGQGTRLTVV.